The 18 T cell receptor beta chains presented below share a single source sample, sequenced in a study of blood T cell repertoires in COVID-19. Produced via immunoSEQ multiplex PCR; TCRdb's table is partial and in-frame only. Of fewer than 120,000 clones detected, approximately 90% appear once; the ten largest clones hold 4% to 5.5%. The sequencing input was peripheral blood. These receptors all come from a human donor in a cohort sampled during active COVID-19.

V usage is TRBV9 and J usage is TRBJ2-2; 7 nucleotides line up with TRBD2. The trim removed 2 bases at V and 3 bases at J, leaving 7 bases unmatched. Germline-derived CDR1 and CDR2 are SGDLS and YYNGEE. The CDR3 is 16 amino acids. The CDR3: CASSVTGGLHTGELFF. The CDR3 coding sequence is TGTGCCAGCAGCGTCACGGGGGGACTCCACACCGGGGAGCTGTTTTTT.

The chain combines TRBV6-5 with TRBJ2-7, with D perhaps TRBD1 (6 bases). Trimming took 6 bases from V and 3 from J, leaving 15 bases between them. CDR1 and CDR2 (germline): MNHEY, SVGAGI. The CDR3 is 14 residues long. Here the CDR3 reads CASRVGQGSYEQYF. CDR3 nucleotides: TGTGCCAGCAGGGTGGGTCAGGGGAGCTACGAGCAGTACTTC.

The chain recombines TRBV27 with TRBJ2-1; D perhaps matches TRBD2 (6 bases). The CDR3 consists of 14 residues. V dropped 8 bases and J dropped 2 bases, with 13 bases sitting between them. CDR1 is MNHEY and CDR2 is SMNVEV in the germline V gene (reference sequence). CDR3 DNA: TGTGCCAGCTTCCGGGACTCTCCCTACAATGAGCAGTTCTTC. It codes for CASFRDSPYNEQFF.

The chain carries TRBV28 and TRBJ1-2; 9 nucleotides agree with TRBD1. The CDR3 has 15 amino acids. Unmatched junction bases numbered 5, after V lost 4 bases and J lost 2 bases. Germline values: CDR1 MDHEN, CDR2 SYDVKM. CDR3 DNA: TGTGCCAGCAGTTCCCACGGGACAGGGAACTATGGCTACACCTTC. It is translated as CASSSHGTGNYGYTF.

This clone has a handful of counts. The rearrangement links TRBV5-6 to TRBJ2-1, with 11 bases fitting TRBD2. Germline V gene sequence: CDR1 SGHDT, CDR2 YYEEEE. The CDR3 sequence is 16 residues long. V shed 4 bases, J shed 5 bases, and the junction held 8 bases outside the gene matches. The CDR3 loop is CASSVLGLAENNEQFF. The CDR3 DNA sequence: TGTGCCAGCAGCGTATTGGGACTAGCGGAGAACAATGAGCAGTTCTTC.

The rearrangement uses TRBV5-1 and TRBJ1-6; D perhaps matches TRBD1 (5 bases). Trimming pared 3 bases from V and 7 bases from J, leaving 11 bases between. The V gene's germline CDR1 is SGHRS and CDR2 YFSETQ. This CDR3 contains 14 residues. CDR3: CASSSAGLNSPLHF. The CDR3 DNA reads TGCGCCAGCAGCTCGGCGGGACTCAATTCACCCCTCCACTTT. The full variable domain, with the rest looked up from reference TRBV5-1 and TRBJ1-6, is KAGVTQTPRYLIKTRGQQVTLSCSPISGHRSVSWYQQTPGQGLQFLFEYFSETQRNKGNFPGRFSGRQFSNSRSEMNVSTLELGDSALYLCASSSAGLNSPLHFGNGTRLTVT.

The chain carries TRBV5-1 and TRBJ1-1, with a possible D match to TRBD1 (5 bases). The CDR3 runs to 16 residues. Germline V gene data show CDR1 as SGHRS and CDR2 as YFSETQ. The V gene lost 0 bases and the J gene lost 5 bases, with 17 bases spanning the gap. CDR3 sequence: CASSLVSGGAGTEAFF. The CDR3 DNA sequence: TGCGCCAGCAGCTTGGTGTCAGGCGGGGCGGGGACTGAAGCTTTCTTT.

J is TRBJ2-1 and V is TRBV6-6; D possibly corresponds to TRBD2 (8 bases). Germline V gives CDR1 MNHNY, CDR2 SVGAGI (reference sequence). The CDR3 covers 13 residues. The V and J ends lost 6 bases and 10 bases respectively, with 16 bases between them. The CDR3 nucleotides read TGTGCCAGCAGCCAGACAGGGACTAGGGAGCAGTTCTTC. Encoded protein: CASSQTGTREQFF.

V is TRBV6-2 or TRBV6-3 and J is TRBJ2-1; 7 nucleotides agree with TRBD2. Germline CDR1 reads MNHEY; CDR2 reads SVGEGT. The V gene end was trimmed by 0 bases and the J gene end by 9 bases; junction bases not matched to a gene: 17. CDR3 size: 18 residues. CDR3 nucleotides: TGTGCCAGCAGTTACTCGATACTAGCGCCAGACGGGTTTGGTGAGCAGTTCTTC. It encodes CASSYSILAPDGFGEQFF.

This chain links TRBV7-9 with TRBJ2-7, with no clear D. Between the trimmed V and J ends, which lost 0 bases and 3 bases, there was a span of 12 bases. Germline assignment: CDR1 SEHNR and CDR2 FQNEAQ (reference sequence). This CDR3 is built from 15 residues. The CDR3 loop reads CASSLAGRKFYEQYF. The CDR3 nucleotides read TGTGCCAGCAGCTTAGCGGGCCGTAAGTTCTACGAGCAGTACTTC.

The chain combines TRBV6-5 with TRBJ1-6; 7 bases are shared with TRBD1. Germline lookup yields CDR1 MNHEY and CDR2 SVGAGI. CDR3 length equals 14 residues. Trimming took 4 bases from V and 10 from J; bases not matched to a gene: 7. In nucleotides, the CDR3 is TGTGCCAGCAGTTGGGGACAGAGTGGGTCACCCCTCCACTTT. Translation: CASSWGQSGSPLHF.

This clone was seen a few times. This sequence joins TRBV27 and TRBJ1-5; 9 positions agree with TRBD1. The CDR3 has 16 residues. After removal of 3 bases from V and 4 bases from J, the junction contained 7 bases not matched to a gene. Germline V gene data show CDR1 as MNHEY and CDR2 as SMNVEV (reference sequence). The CDR3 here is CASSFARDRVNQPQHF. CDR3 coding DNA: TGTGCCAGCAGTTTCGCCCGGGACAGGGTAAATCAGCCCCAGCATTTT.

This chain uses TRBV2 with TRBJ2-7; D is possibly TRBD1 (5 bases). The germline V gene has CDR1 SNHLY and CDR2 FYNNEI. Trimming took off 4 bases at V and 2 bases at J, with 12 bases between the two ends. The CDR3 loop spans 14 amino acids. The CDR3 protein is CASSVRQPPYEQYF. In DNA form, the CDR3 reads TGTGCCAGCAGTGTAAGACAGCCACCCTACGAGCAGTACTTC.

The V call is TRBV10-3, the J call TRBJ2-1; 10 bases line up with TRBD2. CDR1 is ENHRY and CDR2 is SYGVKD in the germline V gene. CDR3 length equals 20 residues. The trim removed 5 bases at V and 3 bases at J, leaving 19 bases unmatched. The CDR3 DNA reads TGTGCCATCAGTTTGACCGGGACTAGCGTTTTAGCCCTACACTACAATGAGCAGTTCTTC. It specifies CAISLTGTSVLALHYNEQFF.

This clone was seen a single time. The V gene is TRBV7-2, the J gene TRBJ1-5; TRBD1 agrees at 7 bases. Trimming removed 1 base from V and 1 base from J; junction bases left unmatched: 13. Per germline, CDR1 SGHTA and CDR2 FQGNSA. The CDR3 runs 19 residues. CDR3 nucleotides: TGTGCCAGCAGCTTAGTCTCCTTCAGGACAGGAGGGAGCAATCAGCCCCAGCATTTT. Protein: CASSLVSFRTGGSNQPQHF.

J is TRBJ1-5 and V is TRBV12-5; TRBD1 matches 9 bases. With V trimmed by 1 base and J by 4 bases, 2 bases remained unmatched. CDR3 length equals 15 residues. Per the germline V gene, CDR1 is LGHNT and CDR2 is FRNRAP. This chain's CDR3 is CASGLGTGANQPQHF. The CDR3 region has the DNA TGTGCTAGTGGTTTGGGGACAGGGGCGAATCAGCCCCAGCATTTT.

CDR3 bases: TGCGCCAGCAGCCCGGGCCCGGGACAGGGTCTCGTCTATGGCTACACCTTC. It specifies CASSPGPGQGLVYGYTF. V gene TRBV5-1 combines with J gene TRBJ1-2; 9 positions agree with TRBD1. CDR1 and CDR2 (germline): SGHRS, YFSETQ. The CDR3 extends over 17 amino acids. V shed 4 bases and J 4 bases; nucleotides not matched to a gene: 14.

The CDR3 bases are TGTGCCAGCAGTGAAGCGCTTTGGTTGGAGGAAGCTTTCTTT. Its translation: CASSEALWLEEAFF. The chain uses TRBV2 and TRBJ1-1; no definite D call. V dropped 0 bases and J dropped 8 bases, with 13 bases sitting between them. The germline V gene encodes CDR1 SNHLY and CDR2 FYNNEI. CDR3 length equals 14 residues.